The entry below describes one TCR beta chain. As yet, its antigen is unknown. The record originates from a study of cytomegalovirus exposure and HLA in healthy donors. Study-level background: Under 90% of several hundred genotyped donors fell in the Caucasian-associated ancestry cluster.

Study-level results: In a later analysis, productive TCRs from donors in an Asian-associated ancestry cluster reportedly carried fewer N-insertions than the cohort mean. Upon later analysis, TCR association rates were observed to vary by HLA locus, being highest for DRB1 and lowest for HLA-C. Later analysis identified a missense DCLRE1C variant that was linked to TCR beta V- and J-gene trimming.

Researchers ran the PCR with 60 Vbeta and 13 Jbeta primers. Sequencing was performed with immunoSEQ multiplex PCR; in TCRdb, only in-frame clones are kept and a portion is missing. The table includes about 140,000 clones, over 70% detected once. The CDR3 extends over 14 amino acids. Germline values: CDR1 KGHSH, CDR2 LQKENI. V was pared by 3 bases and J by 8 bases, with 4 bases of the junction left unmatched. This chain uses TRBV18 with TRBJ1-4; 9 nucleotides align to TRBD1. This TCR was sampled from a man aged 30 to 39 in good health and CMV-seronegative. The sample comprised PBMCs. The CDR3 protein is CASSPGQGWEKLFF. The DNA for the CDR3 is TGTGCCAGCTCACCGGGACAGGGATGGGAAAAACTGTTTTTT.